This passage covers 6 T cell receptor beta chains from one sample sequenced in a study of blood T cells in healthy people across ages. Then a second PCR, running about 7 to 11 cycles, was carried out with a sample-barcoded 5' primer and a J-beta primer mix. TCRdb ran MiXCR on the 5' RACE reads and lists one entry per CDR3 protein. The sample consists of about 970,000 distinct CDR3 sequences, 51% of them appearing once. The sequenced sample was blood. These receptors all stem from a woman aged 60-75 years in good health.

The rearrangement links TRBV5-6 to TRBJ1-2; 7 positions match TRBD1. The CDR3 sequence is 13 residues long. Trimming removed 4 bases from V and 4 bases from J; junction bases left unmatched: 4. The V gene's germline CDR1 is SGHDT and CDR2 YYEEEE. CDR3 sequence reads: CASSATGIYGYTF. CDR3 in DNA: TGTGCCAGCAGCGCGACAGGGATCTATGGCTACACCTTC.

The chain links TRBV15 to TRBJ1-2, with D possibly being TRBD1 (5 bases). This CDR3 region has 13 residues. Germline CDR1 LNHNV, CDR2 YYDKDF (reference sequence). V was trimmed by 3 bases and J by 8 bases, leaving 13 bases between them. The CDR3 protein is CATSRFQGLGYTF. The CDR3 DNA reads as TGTGCCACCAGCAGGTTTCAGGGTTTGGGCTACACCTTC. Together with reference TRBV15 and TRBJ1-2, the CDR3 gives the full variable domain: DAMVIQNPRYQVTQFGKPVTLSCSQTLNHNVMYWYQQKSSQAPKLLFHYYDKDFNNEADTPDNFQSRRPNTSFCFLDIRSPGLGDTAMYLCATSRFQGLGYTFGSGTRLTVV.

V gene TRBV7-2 combines with J gene TRBJ2-7; the match to TRBD2 covers 7 bases. The CDR3 is 15 residues long. Germline CDR1 reads SGHTA; CDR2 reads FQGNSA. The J segment lost 2 bases and the V segment lost 5 bases, leaving 9 bases of the junction unmatched. CDR3 amino acids: CASSQGAGAPYEQYF. The CDR3, as DNA: TGTGCCAGCAGCCAAGGGGCGGGAGCCCCCTACGAGCAGTACTTC. The entire variable domain, with the rest obtained from reference TRBV7-2 and TRBJ2-7, is as follows: GAGVSQSPSNKVTEKGKDVELRCDPISGHTALYWYRQSLGQGLEFLIYFQGNSAPDKSGLPSDRFSAERTGGSVSTLTIQRTQQEDSAVYLCASSQGAGAPYEQYFGPGTRLTVT.

In its sample, this clonotype was seen a few times. The chain joins TRBV4-1 to TRBJ2-7, with TRBD2 matching over 11 bases. The CDR3 consists of 16 residues. CDR1 is MGHRA and CDR2 is YSYEKL in the germline V gene. V shed 0 bases, J shed 3 bases, and the junction held 4 bases outside the gene matches. Written as DNA, the CDR3 is TGCGCCAGCAGCCAAGAACTAGCGGGAGACGTCTACGAGCAGTACTTC. Translation gives CASSQELAGDVYEQYF.

The V gene is TRBV7-2, the J gene TRBJ2-1; the D gene is possibly TRBD1 (7 bases). The J call may be mistaken, given a closer DNA end match to TRBJ2-7. There are 15 residues in the CDR3. In germline, CDR1 is SGHTA, CDR2 FQGNSA. CDR3 loop: CASSLVGQDYNEQYF. The DNA of the CDR3 is TGTGCCAGCAGCTTAGTCGGACAGGACTACAATGAGCAGTACTTC.

This clonotype was seen a few times. The chain recombines TRBV27 with TRBJ2-7, with D perhaps TRBD1 (6 bases). Deletions cut 9 bases from V and 2 bases from J, with 20 bases between. Germline V lookup: CDR1 MNHEY, CDR2 SMNVEV (reference sequence). This CDR3 is built from 15 residues. CDR3 nucleotides: TGTGCCAGGACCCAAGTGGACAGACCTACCTACGAGCAGTACTTC. Translation: CARTQVDRPTYEQYF.